This T cell receptor beta chain was captured by sequencing in a study of cytomegalovirus exposure and HLA in healthy donors. The ends lost 6 bases at V and 4 bases at J; junction bases unmatched: 8. Germline assignment: CDR1 SGDLS and CDR2 YYNGEE. This CDR3 contains 15 residues. The PCR contained 60 Vbeta and 13 Jbeta primers. Sequencing used immunoSEQ multiplex PCR; TCRdb keeps in-frame clones, though not all of them. The sample records roughly 190,000 clones, about 85% being singletons. The sequence was collected from a man aged 45-65 years in good health and CMV-seronegative. Sequenced sample: PBMCs. V is TRBV9 and J is TRBJ2-3; TRBD1 agrees at 10 bases. The DNA for the CDR3 is TGTGCCAGCACCAGGACAGGGGGTAGGGCAGATACGCAGTATTTT. This encodes CASTRTGGRADTQYF.